One sample yielded the 25 T cell receptor beta chains listed below, sequenced in a study of blood T cell repertoires in COVID-19. Repertoires were generated with immunoSEQ multiplex PCR, while TCRdb's copy carries only in-frame clones and drops some. The sample contains approximately 450,000 clones, around 91% of which appear only once. The specimen sequenced was PBMCs or T cells enriched from blood (not recorded which). The receptors here all came from a man between 25 and 39 years old who had recovered from COVID-19.

The chain has TRBV6-5 and TRBJ1-2; 7 nucleotides align to TRBD1. This CDR3 has 14 residues. CDR1 and CDR2 from the germline V gene are MNHEY and SVGAGI. J was trimmed by 1 base and V by 7 bases; bases with no gene match: 6. The CDR3 DNA follows: TGTGCCAGCACCGGGACAGTCGATAACTATGGCTACACCTTC. As protein: CASTGTVDNYGYTF.

The chain has TRBV13 and TRBJ2-7, with D possibly being TRBD2 (5 bases). Per the germline V gene, CDR1 is PRHDT and CDR2 is FYEKMQ (reference sequence). V was shortened by 1 base and J by 0 bases, with 10 bases between the two germline ends. The length of the CDR3 is 15 residues. This CDR3 reads CASSLDGVGSYEQYF. Written as DNA, the CDR3 is TGTGCCAGCAGCTTAGACGGGGTGGGCTCCTACGAGCAGTACTTC.

This clone was seen once. The chain recombines TRBV5-4 with TRBJ1-4, with 9 bases lining up with TRBD1. In germline, CDR1 is SGHNT, CDR2 YYREEE (reference sequence). The CDR3 spans 18 residues. The ends lost 4 bases at V and 0 bases at J; junction bases unmatched: 10. CDR3 sequence reads: CASSATGQGEATNEKLFF. CDR3 DNA: TGTGCCAGCAGCGCAACGGGACAGGGCGAAGCAACTAATGAAAAACTGTTTTTT.

The chain is built from TRBV7-8 and TRBJ1-2, with a weak D call TRBD1 (5 bases). Trimming took 7 bases from V and 4 from J, leaving 22 bases between them. The CDR3 sequence is 16 residues long. Looked up from germline, CDR1 is SGHVS and CDR2 is FQNEAQ. Here the CDR3 reads CASNPQGGEGRYGYTF. CDR3 DNA sequence: TGTGCCAGCAACCCTCAGGGAGGGGAAGGACGCTATGGCTACACCTTC.

V is TRBV23-1 and J is TRBJ1-5; tentatively, D is TRBD1 (5 bases). TRBV23-1 is treated as an ORF (open reading frame) with a function not yet certain. The CDR3 runs to 17 residues. V shed 11 bases and J shed 0 bases, with 23 bases lying between them. The CDR3 region is CACSEDGALYSNQPQHF. The CDR3 DNA reads TGCGCCTGCTCGGAAGATGGGGCCCTTTATAGCAATCAGCCCCAGCATTTT.

The chain uses TRBV19 and TRBJ1-1; weak D call: TRBD1 (6 bases). CDR3 length equals 15 residues. V was pared by 5 bases and J by 3 bases, with 16 bases between. Looked up from germline, CDR1 is LNHDA and CDR2 is SQIVND (reference sequence). The CDR3 DNA is TGTGCCAGTAGTTCCAATGGACAGAGATACACTGAAGCTTTCTTT. It encodes CASSSNGQRYTEAFF.

The chain joins TRBV28 to TRBJ1-2, with TRBD1 matching 9 bases. The CDR3 extends over 17 amino acids. The V and J ends lost 5 bases and 6 bases, in that order; junction bases with no gene match: 16. Germline CDR1 and CDR2: MDHEN and SYDVKM. The CDR3 protein is CASSPNYPGQGLDGYTF. The CDR3 DNA reads as TGTGCCAGCAGTCCTAACTACCCGGGACAGGGATTGGATGGCTACACCTTC.

This rearrangement joins TRBV29-1 to TRBJ2-1; TRBD2 is a possible D gene (6 bases). Germline assignment: CDR1 SQVTM and CDR2 ANQGSEA. The CDR3 has 13 amino acids. V shed 4 bases and J shed 5 bases, with 12 bases lying between them. The CDR3 spells CSVVAVIHNEQFF. In nucleotides, the CDR3 is TGCAGCGTTGTAGCGGTGATTCACAATGAGCAGTTCTTC.

This rearrangement joins TRBV10-3 to TRBJ2-1, with D perhaps matching TRBD1 (6 bases). There are 16 residues in the CDR3. Trimming left V 7 bases short and J 5 bases short, with 21 bases between. Per germline, CDR1 ENHRY and CDR2 SYGVKD. CDR3 in amino acids: CAITPRGVVPHNEQFF. Here the CDR3 DNA reads TGTGCCATCACCCCCAGGGGAGTAGTCCCACACAATGAGCAGTTCTTC.

This clone was seen only a few times. V and J are TRBV3-1 (or the pseudogene TRBV3-2) and TRBJ2-5; D may be TRBD2 (6 bases). The germline V gene encodes CDR1 LGHDT and CDR2 YNNKEL (reference sequence). Deletions cut 3 bases from V and 1 base from J, with 15 bases between. The CDR3 consists of 16 residues. The DNA for the CDR3 is TGTGCCAGCAGCCAGGGAGGAGGAGCGACCCAAGAGACCCAGTACTTC. It yields the protein CASSQGGGATQETQYF.

In this sample, this clone turned up many times. The V and J genes are TRBV27 and TRBJ2-2, with D possibly being TRBD2 (6 bases). The CDR3 covers 16 residues. V lost 7 bases to trimming and J lost 4 bases, with 19 bases between them. Germline loops: CDR1 MNHEY, CDR2 SMNVEV (reference sequence). CDR3 residues: CASKPAGRGGTGELFF. CDR3 DNA sequence: TGTGCCAGCAAACCCGCGGGAAGGGGCGGCACCGGGGAGCTGTTTTTT.

The chain couples TRBV25-1 to TRBJ1-4; 9 bases match TRBD1. The CDR3 runs 15 residues. With 4 bases clipped from V and 3 bases from J, the junction kept 3 bases outside the gene matches. The germline V gene encodes CDR1 MGHDK and CDR2 SYGVNS. CDR3 sequence reads: CASSAGTGSNEKLFF. CDR3 DNA sequence: TGTGCCAGCAGTGCCGGGACAGGGTCTAATGAAAAACTGTTTTTT.

This chain connects TRBV2 to TRBJ2-1, with D tentatively TRBD2 (7 bases). The ends were cut back, 7 bases at V and 4 bases at J, with 17 bases in the middle. CDR1 is SNHLY and CDR2 is FYNNEI in the germline V gene. The CDR3 sequence is 15 residues long. The CDR3 loop reads CASKRGTTIYNEQFF. The CDR3 DNA reads as TGTGCCAGCAAGAGGGGGACTACGATATACAATGAGCAGTTCTTC.

The chain recombines TRBV27 with TRBJ2-5; D possibly corresponds to TRBD1 (6 bases). From germline, CDR1 is MNHEY and CDR2 SMNVEV (reference sequence). Trimming took off 9 bases at V and 2 bases at J, with 10 bases between the two ends. The CDR3 has 12 amino acids. For the CDR3, the DNA is TGTGCCAGGATTGGACAGCAAGAGACCCAGTACTTC. Protein sequence: CARIGQQETQYF.

This chain links TRBV29-1 with TRBJ2-7; TRBD1 aligns across 8 bases. V lost 7 bases, J lost 5 bases, and 4 bases stayed unmatched. The CDR3 has 11 amino acids. Germline lookup yields CDR1 SQVTM and CDR2 ANQGSEA. In DNA, the CDR3 is TGCAGCGCCGGACAGGGAAACGAGCAGTACTTC. This codes for CSAGQGNEQYF.

This clone was observed at least ten times. The chain has TRBV4-1 and TRBJ2-7; 7 nucleotides line up with TRBD2. The germline V gene has CDR1 MGHRA and CDR2 YSYEKL. V shed 4 bases, J shed 3 bases, and the junction held 15 bases outside the gene matches. This CDR3 region has 17 residues. CDR3 in amino acids: CASSPPGGRSVDYEQYF. In DNA form, the CDR3 reads TGCGCCAGCAGCCCCCCGGGAGGTAGGTCTGTCGACTACGAGCAGTACTTC.

The chain has TRBV4-1 and TRBJ2-3; 15 positions match TRBD2. V trimming: 2 bases; J trimming: 5 bases; junction bases outside the gene matches: 8. Germline assignment: CDR1 MGHRA and CDR2 YSYEKL. CDR3 length: 18 residues. The CDR3 DNA follows: TGCGCCAGCAGCCAATCTTTAGGACTAGCGGGAGGGGAAGATACGCAGTATTTT. Residues: CASSQSLGLAGGEDTQYF.

The J gene is TRBJ2-7, the V gene TRBV7-9, with 7 bases identical to TRBD1. The CDR3 totals 14 residues. The germline V gene has CDR1 SEHNR and CDR2 FQNEAQ (reference sequence). The junction had 9 bases not matched to a gene; V was cut back by 7 bases and J by 3 bases. In nucleotides, the CDR3 is TGTGCCAGCATGTCACTCGGGACAGACTACGAGCAGTACTTC. It specifies CASMSLGTDYEQYF.

J is TRBJ2-1 and V is TRBV4-2; perhaps TRBD1 as D (6 bases). Trimming took 3 bases from V and 9 from J, leaving 9 bases between them. The CDR3 length is 12 residues. CDR1 and CDR2 (germline): LGHNA, YNFKEQ. The CDR3 DNA sequence: TGTGCCAGCAGCCAGGACAGAAGTGAGCAGTTCTTC. Translated, it gives CASSQDRSEQFF.

J is TRBJ1-2 and V is TRBV12-3 or TRBV12-4; D is possibly TRBD1 (5 bases). V was pared by 7 bases and J by 4 bases, with 13 bases between. This CDR3 has 13 residues. CDR3 protein: CASTEWGTYGYTF. In DNA form, the CDR3 reads TGTGCCAGCACCGAATGGGGCACCTATGGCTACACCTTC.

The chain carries TRBV19 and TRBJ2-6; no definite D call. V lost 5 bases, J lost 0 bases, and 5 bases lay in between. This CDR3 contains 14 residues. Germline loops: CDR1 LNHDA, CDR2 SQIVND (reference sequence). For the CDR3, the DNA is TGTGCCAGTAGTGTCTACTCTGGGGCCAACGTCCTGACTTTC. It translates to CASSVYSGANVLTF.

The rearrangement joins TRBV19 to TRBJ1-1; the D is unclear. Trimming left V 6 bases short and J 2 bases short, with 13 bases between. This CDR3 is 14 amino acids long. The germline V gene encodes CDR1 LNHDA and CDR2 SQIVND (reference sequence). In DNA, the CDR3 is TGTGCCAGTAGCCGGAAATGGACTAACACTGAAGCTTTCTTT. Translation gives CASSRKWTNTEAFF.

This chain joins TRBV5-1 and TRBJ1-4; D call uncertain. V lost 1 base to trimming and J lost 6 bases, with 16 bases between them. The CDR3 loop spans 16 amino acids. Germline loops: CDR1 SGHRS, CDR2 YFSETQ. The CDR3 loop is CASSLSPNTGYEKLFF. The DNA of the CDR3 is TGCGCCAGCAGCTTGTCACCGAACACCGGGTATGAAAAACTGTTTTTT. Looking up the rest from reference TRBV5-1 and TRBJ1-4 gives the full variable domain: KAGVTQTPRYLIKTRGQQVTLSCSPISGHRSVSWYQQTPGQGLQFLFEYFSETQRNKGNFPGRFSGRQFSNSRSEMNVSTLELGDSALYLCASSLSPNTGYEKLFFGSGTQLSVL.

The rearrangement uses TRBV7-6 and TRBJ2-1; 12 bases line up with TRBD2. The CDR3 totals 15 residues. Germline V gene sequence: CDR1 SGHVS, CDR2 FNYEAQ. J was trimmed by 5 bases and V by 4 bases; bases with no gene match: 3. The CDR3 region has the DNA TGTGCCAGCAGCTCTAGACTAGCGGGAGACAATGAGCAGTTCTTC. Translated, it gives CASSSRLAGDNEQFF.

V is TRBV4-2 and J is TRBJ2-7, with 7 bases that match TRBD2. This CDR3 spans 15 amino acids. The V gene's germline CDR1 is LGHNA and CDR2 YNFKEQ. Trimming took 0 bases from V and 2 from J; bases not matched to a gene: 4. The CDR3 DNA is TGTGCCAGCAGCCAAGAAGAGCGGGGACCCTACGAGCAGTACTTC. Translation gives CASSQEERGPYEQYF.